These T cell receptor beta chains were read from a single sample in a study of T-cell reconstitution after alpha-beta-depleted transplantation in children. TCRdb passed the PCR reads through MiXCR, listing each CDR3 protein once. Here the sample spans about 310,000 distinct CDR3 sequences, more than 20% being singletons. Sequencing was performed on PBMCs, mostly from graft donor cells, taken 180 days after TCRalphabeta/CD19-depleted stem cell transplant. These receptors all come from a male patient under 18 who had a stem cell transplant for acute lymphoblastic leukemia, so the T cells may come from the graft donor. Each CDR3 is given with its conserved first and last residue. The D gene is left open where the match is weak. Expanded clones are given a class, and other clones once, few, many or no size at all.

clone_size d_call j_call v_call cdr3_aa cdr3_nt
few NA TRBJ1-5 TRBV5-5 CASSLEAGRNQPQHF TGTGCCAGCAGCTTGGAGGCAGGGAGAAATCAGCCCCAGCATTTT
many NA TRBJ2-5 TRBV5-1 CASSLTVPQETQYF TGCGCCAGCAGCTTAACGGTTCCACAAGAGACCCAGTACTTC
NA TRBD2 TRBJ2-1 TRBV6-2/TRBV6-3 CASSYLRLAGPKSSYNEQFF TGTGCCAGCAGTTACTTAAGACTAGCGGGCCCAAAGAGCTCCTACAATGAGCAGTTCTTC
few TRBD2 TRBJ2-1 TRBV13 CASSRREVTYNEQFF TGTGCCAGCAGCAGACGGGAGGTAACCTACAATGAGCAGTTCTTC
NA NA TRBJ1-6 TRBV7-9 CASSILGPPYSPLHF TGTGCCAGCAGCATATTAGGGCCGCCGTATTCACCCCTCCACTTT
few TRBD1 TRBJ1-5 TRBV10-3 CAIRAGQGAIQPQHF TGTGCCATCAGGGCGGGACAGGGGGCAATTCAGCCCCAGCATTTT
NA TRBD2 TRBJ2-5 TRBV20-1 CSAHGEPSGGQETQYF TGCAGTGCACACGGGGAACCTAGCGGGGGTCAGGAGACCCAGTACTTC
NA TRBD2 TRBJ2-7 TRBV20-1 CSAPNPLAGGLDYEQYF TGCAGTGCTCCCAATCCTCTAGCGGGAGGGTTAGACTACGAGCAGTACTTC
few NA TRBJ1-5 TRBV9 CASSPGVVSNQPQHF TGTGCCAGCAGCCCGGGGGTGGTCAGCAATCAGCCCCAGCATTTT
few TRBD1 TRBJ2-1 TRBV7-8 CASSFWTGLVEQFF TGTGCCAGCAGCTTCTGGACAGGGCTGGTTGAGCAGTTCTTC
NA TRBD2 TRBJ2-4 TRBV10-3 CAISEGSGKLAKNIQYF TGTGCCATCAGTGAGGGGAGCGGGAAACTAGCCAAAAACATTCAGTACTTC